Below, 2 T cell receptor beta chains from the same sample are listed, as sequenced in a study of T-cell reconstitution after alpha-beta-depleted transplantation in children. The authors prepared the TCRbeta library with unique molecular identifiers. One entry per CDR3 protein results from TCRdb running MiXCR on the PCR reads. The sample shows about 470,000 distinct CDR3 sequences, 43% of them seen only once. Specimen: PBMCs, collected before TCRalphabeta/CD19-depleted stem cell transplant. The receptors shown here come from a girl aged 2 to 10 with aplastic anemia, due to receive a stem cell transplant.

The CDR3 DNA follows: TGCAGTGCTAGAGCGACTAGCGGGGTGTACAATGAGCAGTTCTTC. Translation gives CSARATSGVYNEQFF. V usage is TRBV20-1 and J usage is TRBJ2-1, with 11 bases lining up with TRBD2. The CDR3 is 15 amino acids. V was pared by 1 base and J by 4 bases, with 3 bases of the junction left unmatched. In germline, CDR1 is DFQATT, CDR2 SNEGSKA (reference sequence).

J is TRBJ2-2 and V is TRBV5-1, with 9 bases fitting TRBD2. CDR1 and CDR2 (germline): SGHRS, YFSETQ. The CDR3 covers 14 residues. V gave up 6 bases and J gave up 7 bases; unmatched junction bases: 7. The CDR3 coding sequence is TGCGCCAGCAAGGGCGGGAGGGCCCTCGGGGAGCTGTTTTTT. It codes for CASKGGRALGELFF.